This T cell receptor (beta chain) derives from a study of CD8 T cells in ankylosing spondylitis. This clonotype was picked up many times. The antigen is undetermined. TCRdb fed the 5' RACE reads into MiXCR, producing one record per CDR3 protein. This sample has fewer than 550,000 distinct CDR3 sequences, with roughly 5% found just once. Germline V gene lookup returns CDR1 ENHRY and CDR2 SYGVKD. The length of the CDR3 is 17 residues. V was cut by 1 base and J by 0 bases, with 16 bases left in between. Study-wide findings and caveats: Earlier reports found some motif variants in synovial fluid and blood in reactive arthritis. Eight highly homologous variants formed a TCR beta motif that appeared characteristic of ankylosing spondylitis blood.

V is TRBV10-3 and J is TRBJ2-7; D may correspond to TRBD1 or TRBD2 (5 bases each). Specimen: blood, either unsorted or a sorted T cell fraction (not recorded which). This receptor was identified in a male donor with ankylosing spondylitis. In DNA form, the CDR3 reads TGTGCCATCAGTGAGTACGGTCCGGGACGCAGCTCCTACGAGCAGTACTTC. It yields the protein CAISEYGPGRSSYEQYF.